This note documents a single T cell receptor beta chain sequence. The antigen is unknown. This record comes from a study of blood T cells in healthy people across ages. Extractions gave at least 5 micrograms of total RNA per sample. Findings and limits, study-wide: Conclusively comparing naive with antigen-experienced cells was impossible with unsorted PBMCs. Per million T cells, TCR beta diversity dropped roughly linearly as age increased.

The use of a sample-barcoded 5' primer and a J-beta primer mix characterized a second PCR of 7 to 11 cycles. Each CDR3 protein gets one entry after TCRdb re-called the 5' RACE reads with MiXCR. This table has about 800,000 distinct CDR3 sequences, roughly 25% appearing once. Germline V gene sequence: CDR1 SEHNR, CDR2 FQNEAQ (reference sequence). The CDR3 length is 18 residues. Between the trimmed V and J ends, which lost 4 bases and 0 bases, there was a span of 16 bases. These data also formed part of another study, on T cells of mothers and their children. Per that study: Related and unrelated pairs show similar shaping of TCR recombination output by thymic selection.

Material for sequencing was blood. J is TRBJ2-6 and V is TRBV7-9; D possibly corresponds to TRBD1 (7 bases). This TCR was recovered from a boy aged 5-17 years in good health. Here the CDR3 DNA reads TGTGCCAGCAGCTCAGCCAGGGGGGCCATCTCTGGGGCCAACGTCCTGACTTTC. Translating gives CASSSARGAISGANVLTF.